The 13 T cell receptor beta chains presented below share a single source sample, sequenced in a study of cytotoxic CD8 clonotypes in ibrutinib-treated CLL. Measured with immunoSEQ multiplex PCR; TCRdb has only the in-frame clones, and not every one. The table shows around 310,000 clones, with roughly 80% occurring only once. Sequencing used PBMCs, obtained before ibrutinib treatment. These TCRs come from a human donor with chronic lymphocytic leukemia.

This chain uses TRBV28 with TRBJ2-3, with 9 bases aligning to TRBD2. The CDR3 is made up of 15 amino acids. The ends lost 6 bases at V and 2 bases at J; junction bases unmatched: 6. Germline V CDR1 and CDR2: MDHEN, SYDVKM. DNA for the CDR3: TGTGCCAGCAGGAGAGGGACTAGCCACACAGATACGCAGTATTTT. This codes for CASRRGTSHTDTQYF.

The chain links TRBV28 to TRBJ2-6; weak D call: TRBD1 (6 bases). The CDR3 sequence is 15 residues long. Trimming left V 6 bases short and J 2 bases short, with 11 bases between. Per germline, CDR1 MDHEN and CDR2 SYDVKM. The CDR3 loop is CASRTPGAGANVLTF. CDR3 nucleotide sequence: TGTGCCAGCAGAACTCCAGGGGCTGGGGCCAACGTCCTGACTTTC.

CDR3 amino acids: CASSTFGRDTGELFF. The CDR3 DNA reads as TGTGCCAGCAGCACGTTCGGGAGGGACACCGGGGAGCTGTTTTTT. The chain combines TRBV5-5 with TRBJ2-2; 8 bases match TRBD2. V was pared by 4 bases and J by 3 bases, with 5 bases of the junction left unmatched. Per the germline V gene, CDR1 is SGHKS and CDR2 is YYEKEE (reference sequence). The CDR3 is 15 residues long.

This chain joins TRBV6-5 and TRBJ2-7, with D tentatively TRBD1 (6 bases). The CDR3 covers 12 residues. Trimming pared 8 bases from V and 2 bases from J, leaving 10 bases between. Looked up from germline, CDR1 is MNHEY and CDR2 is SVGAGI. The CDR3 bases are TGTGCCAGCCGGGACACGACCTACGAGCAGTACTTC. It specifies CASRDTTYEQYF.

J is TRBJ2-5 and V is TRBV11-2; possible D gene TRBD1, 6 bases. This CDR3 has 13 residues. CDR1 and CDR2 from the germline V gene are SGHAT and FQNNGV. Trimming stripped 4 bases from V and 6 bases from J, with 12 bases between. CDR3 loop: CASSSDRPQTQYF. In nucleotides, the CDR3 is TGTGCCAGCAGCTCTGACAGGCCCCAGACCCAGTACTTC.

The V gene is TRBV25-1, the J gene TRBJ2-7; D ambiguous. The ends were cut back, 1 base at V and 0 bases at J, with 13 bases in the middle. CDR1 and CDR2 (germline): MGHDK, SYGVNS. The CDR3 sequence is 16 residues long. The CDR3 DNA follows: TGTGCCAGCAGTGAATCAGGTTTCTATTCCTCCTACGAGCAGTACTTC. This encodes CASSESGFYSSYEQYF.

The chain joins TRBV5-1 to TRBJ2-2, with 9 bases identical to TRBD2. The CDR3 contains 17 residues. The V gene end was trimmed by 0 bases and the J gene end by 3 bases; junction bases not matched to a gene: 6. Germline CDR1 reads SGHRS; CDR2 reads YFSETQ. The CDR3 DNA is TGCGCCAGCAGCTTGGTGGTGGGACTAGCCGACACCGGGGAGCTGTTTTTT. It translates to CASSLVVGLADTGELFF.

The chain links TRBV7-6 to TRBJ2-7; D is unclear. The germline gives CDR1 SGHVS, CDR2 FNYEAQ. CDR3 length: 12 residues. Trimming removed 2 bases from V and 4 bases from J, with 6 bases in between. Written as DNA, the CDR3 is TGTGCCAGCAGCTTATCCCCTTACGAGCAGTACTTC. Residues: CASSLSPYEQYF.

This clone appeared a single time. The chain uses TRBV5-4 and TRBJ2-5, with D uncertain. The germline V and J ends were trimmed by 0 bases and 5 bases, with 8 bases remaining between them. The V gene's germline CDR1 is SGHNT and CDR2 YYREEE (reference sequence). This CDR3 contains 13 residues. CDR3 loop: CASSLAERETQYF. Written as DNA, the CDR3 is TGTGCCAGCAGCTTGGCCGAAAGGGAGACCCAGTACTTC.

This clone was counted once. The chain recombines TRBV15 with TRBJ2-7; TRBD1 matches at 12 bases. In germline, CDR1 is LNHNV, CDR2 YYDKDF (reference sequence). This CDR3 region has 14 residues. V lost 9 bases and J lost 4; bases outside the gene matches: 7. The DNA for the CDR3 is TGTGCCACAAAACCGGGACAGGGGGCTTACGAGCAGTACTTC. The encoded protein is CATKPGQGAYEQYF.

This clone was counted between two and nine times. V usage is TRBV2 and J usage is TRBJ1-4; unclear D gene. Per germline, CDR1 SNHLY and CDR2 FYNNEI. This CDR3 has 14 residues. Between the trimmed V and J ends, which lost 4 bases and 0 bases, there was a span of 6 bases. CDR3 DNA: TGTGCCAGCAGTGGGACGACAACTAATGAAAAACTGTTTTTT. This sequence encodes CASSGTTTNEKLFF. Full variable domain (remainder filled in from reference TRBV2 and TRBJ1-4): EPEVTQTPSHQVTQMGQEVILRCVPISNHLYFYWYRQILGQKVEFLVSFYNNEISEKSEIFDDQFSVERPDGSNFTLKIRSTKLEDSAMYFCASSGTTTNEKLFFGSGTQLSVL.

This CDR3 reads CASRYSGTVYGYTF. The DNA of the CDR3 is TGTGCCAGCAGGTATTCCGGGACAGTCTATGGCTACACCTTC. The chain recombines TRBV5-6 with TRBJ1-2, with TRBD1 identical over 7 bases. Trimming took 5 bases from V and 4 from J; bases not matched to a gene: 8. Germline CDR1 and CDR2: SGHDT and YYEEEE. This CDR3 spans 14 amino acids.

J is TRBJ2-5 and V is TRBV30; D not resolved. Trimming left V 2 bases short and J 5 bases short, with 9 bases between. The CDR3 consists of 12 residues. Germline CDR1 is GTSNPN and CDR2 is SVGIG (reference sequence). The CDR3 coding sequence is TGTGCCTGGAGTAGGGTAGTCGAGACCCAGTACTTC. This encodes CAWSRVVETQYF.